In this sample, the clone carrying this T cell receptor beta chain turned up many times. Noted time point: newly diagnosed GD, antithyroid drugs for less than 3 months. Making the TCR library involved RNA that had been extracted from PBMCs. This sample is part of a study of regulatory T cells in long-lasting Graves disease. Trimming cost V 2 bases and J 6 bases; bases outside gene matches: 11. Germline V gene sequence: CDR1 SQVTM, CDR2 ANQGSEA. The CDR3 loop spans 17 amino acids. Building the TCR beta libraries relied on iRepertoire HTBI primers, and CDR3 regions underwent Arm-PCR. MiXCR, applied by TCRdb to the multiplex PCR reads, yields one record per CDR3 protein. The sample consists of over 450,000 distinct CDR3 sequences, 12% of them appearing once. This same sample was also taken into another study, of T cells in Graves' hyperthyroidism and ophthalmopathy.

This sequence joins TRBV29-1 and TRBJ2-1; TRBD2 matches at 12 bases. The sample consisted of peripheral blood mononuclear cells (PBMCs), taken at new diagnosis, from a patient treated with antithyroid drugs. The sequence came from a woman under 40 with Graves disease. CDR3 residues: CSVEFGLAGGLFNEQFF. The CDR3 DNA reads as TGCAGCGTTGAATTTGGTCTAGCGGGAGGGTTATTCAATGAGCAGTTCTTC.